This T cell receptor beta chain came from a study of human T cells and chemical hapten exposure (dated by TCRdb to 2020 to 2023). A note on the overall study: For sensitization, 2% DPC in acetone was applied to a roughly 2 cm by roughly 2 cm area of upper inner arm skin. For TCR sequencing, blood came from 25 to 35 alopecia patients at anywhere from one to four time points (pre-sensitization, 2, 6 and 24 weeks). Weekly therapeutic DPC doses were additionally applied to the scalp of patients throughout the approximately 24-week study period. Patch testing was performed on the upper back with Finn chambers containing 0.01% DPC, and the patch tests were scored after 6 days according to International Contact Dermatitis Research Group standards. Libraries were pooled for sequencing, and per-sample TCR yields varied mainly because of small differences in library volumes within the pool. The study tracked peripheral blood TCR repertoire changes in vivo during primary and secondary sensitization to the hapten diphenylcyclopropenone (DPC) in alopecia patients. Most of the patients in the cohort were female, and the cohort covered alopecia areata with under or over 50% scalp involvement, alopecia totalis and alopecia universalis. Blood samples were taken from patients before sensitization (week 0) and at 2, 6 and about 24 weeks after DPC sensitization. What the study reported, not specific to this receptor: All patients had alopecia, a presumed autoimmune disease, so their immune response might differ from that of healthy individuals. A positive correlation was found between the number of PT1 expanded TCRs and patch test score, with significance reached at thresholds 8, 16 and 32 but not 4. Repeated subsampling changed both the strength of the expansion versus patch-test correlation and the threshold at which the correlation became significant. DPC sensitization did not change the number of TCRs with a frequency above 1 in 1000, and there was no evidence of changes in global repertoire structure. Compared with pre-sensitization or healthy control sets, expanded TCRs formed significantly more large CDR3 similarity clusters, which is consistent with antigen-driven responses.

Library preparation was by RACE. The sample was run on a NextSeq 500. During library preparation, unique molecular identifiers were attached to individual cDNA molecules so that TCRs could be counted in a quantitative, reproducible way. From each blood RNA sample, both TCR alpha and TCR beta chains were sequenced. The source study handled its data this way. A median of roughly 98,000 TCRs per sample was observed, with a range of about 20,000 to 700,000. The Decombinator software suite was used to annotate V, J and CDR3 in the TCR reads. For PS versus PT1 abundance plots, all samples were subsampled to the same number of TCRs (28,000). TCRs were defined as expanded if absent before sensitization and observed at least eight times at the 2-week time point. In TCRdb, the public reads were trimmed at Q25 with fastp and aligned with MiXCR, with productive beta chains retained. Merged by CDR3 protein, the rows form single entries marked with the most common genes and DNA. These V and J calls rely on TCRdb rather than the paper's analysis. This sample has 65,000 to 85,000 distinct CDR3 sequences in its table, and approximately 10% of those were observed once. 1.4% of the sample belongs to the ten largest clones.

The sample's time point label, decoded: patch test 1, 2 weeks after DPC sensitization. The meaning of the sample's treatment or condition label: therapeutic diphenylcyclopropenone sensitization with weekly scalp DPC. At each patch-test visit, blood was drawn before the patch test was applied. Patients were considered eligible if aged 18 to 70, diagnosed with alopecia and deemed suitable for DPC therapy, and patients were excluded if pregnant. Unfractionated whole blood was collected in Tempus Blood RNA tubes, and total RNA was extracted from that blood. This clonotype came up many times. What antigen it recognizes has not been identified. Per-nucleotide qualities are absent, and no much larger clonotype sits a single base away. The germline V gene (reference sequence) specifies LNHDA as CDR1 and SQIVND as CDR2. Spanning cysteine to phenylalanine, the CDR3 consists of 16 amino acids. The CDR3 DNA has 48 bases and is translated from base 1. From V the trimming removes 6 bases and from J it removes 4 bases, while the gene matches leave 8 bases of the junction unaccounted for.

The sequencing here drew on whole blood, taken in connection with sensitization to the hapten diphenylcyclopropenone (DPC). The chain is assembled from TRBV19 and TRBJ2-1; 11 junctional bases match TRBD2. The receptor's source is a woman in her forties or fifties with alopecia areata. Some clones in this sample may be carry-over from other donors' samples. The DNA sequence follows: TGTGCCAGTAGGCCGACTAGCGGGACCCTTTACAATGAGCAGTTCTTC. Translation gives CASRPTSGTLYNEQFF.